Listed here are 12 T cell receptor beta chains from one sample, sequenced in a study of beta chain features in type 1 diabetes. As every portion of the isolated RNA was reverse transcribed, the sequencing read expressed TCRB transcripts. Repertoires were generated with immunoSEQ multiplex PCR, while TCRdb's copy carries only in-frame clones and drops some. This sample carries 150,000 to 160,000 clones, approximately 12% of them seen once, and the ten largest clones take 2% to 2.5%. The specimen was central memory CD4+ T cells from blood. The source of these receptors is a young man in good health.

In its sample, this clone was seen a few times. The sample carries other DNA sequences with the same CDR3. The V gene is TRBV29-1, the J gene TRBJ2-7; 7 positions agree with TRBD1. The CDR3 has 12 residues. The J segment lost 2 bases and the V segment lost 4 bases, leaving 2 bases of the junction unmatched. The V gene's germline CDR1 is SQVTM and CDR2 ANQGSEA. DNA of the CDR3: TGCAGCGTTGGACAGGGCGCCTACGAGCAGTACTTC. This translates into CSVGQGAYEQYF.

The V call is TRBV7-2, the J call TRBJ1-1; the match to TRBD1 covers 9 bases. This CDR3 region has 14 residues. Germline V CDR1 and CDR2: SGHTA, FQGNSA. Trimming cost V 2 bases and J 5 bases; bases outside gene matches: 3. The CDR3: CASSLRQGETEAFF. CDR3 nucleotides: TGTGCCAGCAGCTTACGACAGGGGGAAACTGAAGCTTTCTTT.

In its sample, this clone was seen a few times. The rearrangement links TRBV7-3 to TRBJ2-5; 10 bases are a match to TRBD1. CDR1 is SGHTA and CDR2 is FQGTGA in the germline V gene. J was trimmed by 4 bases and V by 5 bases; bases with no gene match: 7. The CDR3 spans 15 residues. The CDR3 reads CASSPGQGIAETQYF. In DNA form, the CDR3 reads TGTGCCAGCAGCCCGGGACAGGGGATCGCAGAGACCCAGTACTTC.

This chain joins TRBV23-1 and TRBJ1-5; unclear D gene. TRBV23-1 is an ORF; its function is uncertain. V was shortened by 2 bases and J by 0 bases, with 14 bases between the two germline ends. CDR3 length: 17 residues. The CDR3 reads CASSQDGYGTSNQPQHF. The CDR3 DNA reads as TGCGCCAGCAGTCAAGATGGATACGGAACTAGCAATCAGCCCCAGCATTTT.

CDR3: CASSLVVTQRTDTQYF. The CDR3 nucleotides read TGTGCCAGCAGCTTAGTAGTGACTCAGCGAACAGATACGCAGTATTTT. V and J are TRBV7-2 and TRBJ2-3, with D hard to call. Germline CDR1 is SGHTA and CDR2 is FQGNSA. V gave up 1 base and J gave up 3 bases, with 14 bases separating them. The CDR3 consists of 16 residues.

Worth noting for this clone: This may arise from a read error, as a much more abundant clone is one base away. The genes are TRBV15 and TRBJ2-7; tentative D call: TRBD2 (6 bases). The CDR3 runs 14 residues. Per the germline V gene, CDR1 is LNHNV and CDR2 is YYDKDF (reference sequence). The ends were cut back, 1 base at V and 2 bases at J, with 9 bases in the middle. CDR3 sequence: CATSRGGDPYEQYF. The CDR3 DNA reads TGTGCCACCAGCAGAGGGGGGGACCCCTACGAGCAGTACTTC.

This clone was observed a single time. A much bigger clone sits one base away, suggesting this may be a read error. J is TRBJ2-6 and V is TRBV18; 7 nucleotides line up with TRBD1. This CDR3 contains 18 residues. Germline CDR1 is KGHSH and CDR2 is LQKENI. Losses at the gene ends were 6 bases for V and 2 bases for J; bases not matched to a gene: 13. The CDR3 loop is CASSPPGQRGAGANVLTF. The CDR3 region has the DNA TGTGCCAGCTCCCCTCCGGGACAGCGAGGAGCTGGGGCCAACGTCCTGACTTTC.

Only a few counts were recorded for this clone. The chain has TRBV7-9 and TRBJ1-6, with D unresolved. Deletions cut 2 bases from V and 6 bases from J, with 5 bases between. This CDR3 spans 13 amino acids. The germline V gene has CDR1 SEHNR and CDR2 FQNEAQ (reference sequence). The CDR3 DNA follows: TGTGCCAGCAGCTTAATGACTAATTCACCCCTCCACTTT. It yields the protein CASSLMTNSPLHF.

The CDR3 sequence is CTSRPQGLAGYVEQYF. CDR3 nucleotide sequence: TGCACCAGCAGACCCCAAGGACTAGCGGGGTACGTCGAGCAGTACTTC. V gene TRBV1 combines with J gene TRBJ2-7; the tabulated D call, TRBD2, remains unverified against the DNA. TRBV1 is recorded as a pseudogene. The CDR3 spans 16 residues.

This clone was observed a few times. The chain links TRBV5-1 to TRBJ2-5, with 13 bases matching TRBD2. The length of the CDR3 is 18 residues. Germline V gene sequence: CDR1 SGHRS, CDR2 YFSETQ. The ends lost 4 bases at V and 2 bases at J; junction bases unmatched: 11. The CDR3 DNA is TGCGCCAGCAGCCGGACTAGCGGGAGATCCTTAACTCAAGAGACCCAGTACTTC. Residues: CASSRTSGRSLTQETQYF.

This clone has a handful of counts. J is TRBJ2-6 and V is TRBV29-1, with D hard to call. The germline CDR1 and CDR2 sequences are SQVTM and ANQGSEA. The CDR3 has 14 amino acids. V was pared by 6 bases and J by 2 bases, with 11 bases between. The CDR3 here is CSVAVIAGANVLTF. CDR3 nucleotide sequence: TGCAGCGTGGCTGTAATAGCTGGGGCCAACGTCCTGACTTTC. The full variable domain, in which reference TRBV29-1 and TRBJ2-6 provide the parts outside the CDR3, is SAVISQKPSRDICQRGTSLTIQCQVDSQVTMMFWYRQQPGQSLTLIATANQGSEATYESGFVIDKFPISRPNLTFSTLTVSNMSPEDSSIYLCSVAVIAGANVLTFGAGSRLTVL.

This clone occurred a few times. The chain joins TRBV7-2 to TRBJ2-5; D unclear. Between the trimmed V and J ends, which lost 1 base and 5 bases, there was a span of 5 bases. Germline V gene sequence: CDR1 SGHTA, CDR2 FQGNSA. CDR3 size: 12 residues. The DNA for the CDR3 is TGTGCCAGCAGCTTAGACTGGGAGACCCAGTACTTC. Protein product: CASSLDWETQYF.